This TCR beta chain was recovered during a study of T cells in women clearing cervical HPV infection. The wider study: Case blood was drawn when the lesion was first found; control blood after infection became undetectable.

Between the trimmed V and J ends, which lost 8 bases and 0 bases, there was a span of 11 bases. CDR3 size: 14 residues. Germline V lookup: CDR1 ENHRY, CDR2 SYGVKD. Assay: immunoSEQ multiplex PCR; the TCRdb copy retains only in-frame clones and omits some. Its clone listing holds under 40,000 clones. Of note for this clone: The read halts 3 residues ahead of the CDR3 end, with the missing end drawn from the germline J gene.

Sequenced sample: blood buffy coat. The J gene is TRBJ1-5, the V gene TRBV10-3; tentative D call: TRBD1 (5 bases). This TCR was recovered from a woman aged 18 to 75 with a cervical HPV16 infection that either progressed to CIN3+ or cleared (not recorded which). CDR3: CAIGKTDSNQPQHF. The part of the CDR3 DNA that was read is TGTGCCATCGGAAAGACAGATAGCAATCAGCCC.